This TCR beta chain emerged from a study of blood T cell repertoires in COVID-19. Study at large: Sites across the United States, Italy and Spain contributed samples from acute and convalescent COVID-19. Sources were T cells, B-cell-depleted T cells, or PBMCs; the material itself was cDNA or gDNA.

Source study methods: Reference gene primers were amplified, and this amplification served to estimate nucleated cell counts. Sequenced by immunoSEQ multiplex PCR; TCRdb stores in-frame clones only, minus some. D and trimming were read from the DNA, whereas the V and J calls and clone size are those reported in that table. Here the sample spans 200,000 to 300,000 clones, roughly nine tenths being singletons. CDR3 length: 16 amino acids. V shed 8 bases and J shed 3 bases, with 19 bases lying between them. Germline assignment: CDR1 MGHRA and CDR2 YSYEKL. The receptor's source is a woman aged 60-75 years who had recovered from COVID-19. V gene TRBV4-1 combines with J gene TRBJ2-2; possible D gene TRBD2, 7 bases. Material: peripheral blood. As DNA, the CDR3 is TGCGCCAGCTCCCGGCGGGGGCAGCCCCACACCGGGGAGCTGTTTTTT. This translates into CASSRRGQPHTGELFF.